This TCR beta chain was recorded in a study of blood T cells in healthy people across ages. This clonotype was seen only a few times. The antigen is not known. Trimming took off 5 bases at V and 6 bases at J, with 8 bases between the two ends. Germline CDR1 DFQATT, CDR2 SNEGSKA (reference sequence). The CDR3 extends over 11 amino acids. Alongside a J-beta primer mix, a sample-barcoded 5' primer served in a second PCR lasting about 7 to 11 cycles. TCRdb used MiXCR to reprocess the 5' RACE reads, holding one entry per CDR3 protein. The sample has 800,000 or so distinct CDR3 sequences, around two thirds seen once. General study results and limits: Reliance upon unsorted PBMCs precluded definitive naive versus antigen-experienced comparison. In these data, TCR beta diversity tracked strongly with naive T cell percentage.

The specimen sequenced was blood. V gene TRBV20-1 combines with J gene TRBJ2-4; either TRBD1 or TRBD2 may supply D (5 bases each). The origin of this receptor is a man aged 30 to 45 in good health. The CDR3 loop reads CSAGDGNIQYF. The DNA for the CDR3 is TGCAGTGCTGGGGACGGAAACATTCAGTACTTC.